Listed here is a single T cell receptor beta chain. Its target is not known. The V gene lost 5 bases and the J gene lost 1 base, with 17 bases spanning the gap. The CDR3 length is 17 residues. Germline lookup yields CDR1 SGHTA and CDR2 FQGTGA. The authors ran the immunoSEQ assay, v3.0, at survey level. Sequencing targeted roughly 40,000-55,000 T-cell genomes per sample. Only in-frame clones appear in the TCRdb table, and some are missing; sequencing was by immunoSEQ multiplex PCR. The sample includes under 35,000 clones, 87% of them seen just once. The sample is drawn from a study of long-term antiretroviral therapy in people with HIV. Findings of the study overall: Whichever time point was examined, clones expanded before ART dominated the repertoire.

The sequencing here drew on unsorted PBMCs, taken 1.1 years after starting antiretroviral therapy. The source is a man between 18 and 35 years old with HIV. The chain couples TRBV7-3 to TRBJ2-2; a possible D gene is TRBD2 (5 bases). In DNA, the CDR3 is TGTGCCAGCAGCCCCGGGATCTCATACAGGAACACCGGGGAGCTGTTTTTT. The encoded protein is CASSPGISYRNTGELFF.